The 9 T cell receptor beta chains presented below share a single source sample, sequenced in a study of molecular identifiers for immune sequencing clone quantification. In TCRdb, the PCR reads were re-called with MiXCR into one record per CDR3 protein. The table shows 400,000 to 600,000 distinct CDR3 sequences, with roughly 26% occurring only once. Sequenced input: naive CD8+ T cells from blood, with Jurkat cell RNA spiked in. The subset: FACS-sorted CD8+CD4-CCR7+CD45RA+ naive T cells. The receptors shown here come from a human donor in good health. Some libraries in this study had Jurkat cell RNA spiked in.

This chain joins TRBV4-1 and TRBJ1-5; a possible D gene is TRBD1 (5 bases). V dropped 1 base and J dropped 2 bases, with 9 bases sitting between them. The germline V gene encodes CDR1 MGHRA and CDR2 YSYEKL. This CDR3 is built from 15 residues. Here the CDR3 DNA reads TGCGCCAGCAGCCAAGTGGGGGACGGCAATCAGCCCCAGCATTTT. Translating gives CASSQVGDGNQPQHF.

At least ten counts were recorded for this clonotype. The V gene is TRBV5-8, the J gene TRBJ2-3; 7 positions match TRBD1. V dropped 4 bases and J dropped 0; count of bases not matched to a gene: 5. The CDR3 runs to 15 residues. CDR1 and CDR2 from the germline V gene are SGHTS and YDEGEE. The CDR3 region is CASSRDSPSTDTQYF. In nucleotides, the CDR3 is TGTGCCAGCAGCCGGGACAGTCCCAGCACAGATACGCAGTATTTT.

This clonotype was found a few times. The rearrangement joins TRBV30 to TRBJ2-5, with unresolved D. The CDR3 loop spans 14 amino acids. The germline CDR1 and CDR2 sequences are GTSNPN and SVGIG (reference sequence). Between the trimmed V and J ends, which lost 8 bases and 4 bases, there was a span of 20 bases. CDR3 nucleotide sequence: TGTGCCCTGGTGACACAAGGGCTGGGAGAGACCCAGTACTTC. Its protein is CALVTQGLGETQYF.

In the case of this clonotype: This sequence may be a read error, since a much larger clone differs from it by one base. Likely a read error: the CDR3 ends without its conserved phenylalanine or tryptophan. The chain employs TRBV29-1 and TRBJ1-1; no clear D gene. The CDR3 length is 10 residues. The germline V gene encodes CDR1 SQVTM and CDR2 ANQGSEA. V was cut by 7 bases and J by 5 bases, with 8 bases left in between. The DNA of the CDR3 is TGCAGCGCTGGCCGGACTGAAGCTTTCCTT. Its translation: CSAGRTEAFL.

This clonotype was found many times. This chain uses TRBV29-1 with TRBJ2-1; D possibly corresponds to TRBD1 (9 bases). The germline V gene has CDR1 SQVTM and CDR2 ANQGSEA. Trimming took 3 bases from V and 8 from J, leaving 17 bases between them. The CDR3 is 14 residues long. CDR3 in amino acids: CSVEGTGTRYEQFF. The CDR3 bases are TGCAGCGTTGAGGGGACAGGGACTAGATATGAGCAGTTCTTC.

The table lists this clonotype with a few counts. V and J are TRBV19 and TRBJ2-7; the D call may be TRBD1 or TRBD2 (6 bases each). The CDR3 runs to 14 residues. The germline V and J ends were trimmed by 1 base and 2 bases, with 9 bases remaining between them. CDR1 and CDR2 from the germline V gene are LNHDA and SQIVND (reference sequence). Here the CDR3 reads CASSIVGGPYEQYF. Written as DNA, the CDR3 is TGTGCCAGTAGTATAGTGGGGGGCCCCTACGAGCAGTACTTC.

This clonotype was observed many times. The J gene is TRBJ2-7, the V gene TRBV2; D ambiguous. The CDR3 is 12 amino acids. The germline CDR1 and CDR2 sequences are SNHLY and FYNNEI. The V end lost 6 bases, the J end lost 5 bases, and 11 bases lay between the germline ends. This CDR3 is CASRTQENEQYF. CDR3 DNA sequence: TGTGCCAGCAGGACTCAAGAAAACGAGCAGTACTTC.

The chain couples TRBV4-1 to TRBJ2-5; TRBD1 or TRBD2 may be the D gene (5 bases each). The germline CDR1 and CDR2 sequences are MGHRA and YSYEKL. The CDR3 length is 13 residues. V was clipped by 1 base and J by 7 bases, with 10 bases between them. The CDR3 protein is CASSQAGQRTQYF. In DNA, the CDR3 is TGCGCCAGCAGCCAAGCGGGGCAAAGGACCCAGTACTTC.

This chain links TRBV28 with TRBJ1-5; a possible D gene is TRBD1 (6 bases). Germline CDR1 is MDHEN and CDR2 is SYDVKM. The length of the CDR3 is 15 residues. Deletions cut 5 bases from V and 3 bases from J, with 14 bases between. CDR3 coding DNA: TGTGCCAGCAGTCCACGTGTGGGGGCCAATCAGCCCCAGCATTTT. Translated, it gives CASSPRVGANQPQHF.